What follows are 16 T cell receptor beta chains derived from one specimen sequenced in a study of CD8+ T cells in alopecia areata. Indicated treatment: oral pan-JAK inhibitor, 5-10 mg twice daily. In each case, RNA was isolated and then reverse transcribed into cDNA as the sequencing template. Sequencing was performed with immunoSEQ multiplex PCR; in TCRdb, only in-frame clones are kept and a portion is missing. The table includes roughly 180,000 clones, roughly 46% detected once. The sample here was CD8+ T cells sorted from blood, taken at week 52, from a patient treated with tofacitinib. Receptors originate from a human donor with alopecia areata.

J is TRBJ2-1 and V is TRBV19, with 8 bases aligning to TRBD2. The CDR3 consists of 15 residues. The ends lost 1 base at V and 6 bases at J; junction bases unmatched: 5. Germline V gives CDR1 LNHDA, CDR2 SQIVND (reference sequence). The CDR3 bases are TGTGCCAGTAGTATAGTAGCGGGGATGCTCAATGAGCAGTTCTTC. Translating it yields CASSIVAGMLNEQFF.

The J gene is TRBJ2-7, the V gene TRBV10-2, with TRBD1 as a possible D gene (6 bases). Trimming cost V 8 bases and J 1 base, with 12 bases left between them. Germline CDR1 is WSHSY and CDR2 is SAAADI. This CDR3 region has 13 residues. The CDR3 loop is CASSADSSYEQYF. Here the CDR3 DNA reads TGCGCCAGCTCCGCGGACAGTTCCTACGAGCAGTACTTC.

The chain joins TRBV5-4 to TRBJ2-1; 9 bases line up with TRBD2. The ends lost 4 bases at V and 6 bases at J; junction bases unmatched: 14. Germline V gives CDR1 SGHNT, CDR2 YYREEE (reference sequence). The CDR3 loop spans 17 amino acids. Here the CDR3 DNA reads TGTGCCAGCAGCGAGGAGCGGGGGGACCTCCTTAGCAATGAGCAGTTCTTC. It translates to CASSEERGDLLSNEQFF.

This clone came up a few times. The J gene is TRBJ2-1, the V gene TRBV29-1; D ambiguous. Germline V CDR1 and CDR2: SQVTM, ANQGSEA. The CDR3 covers 12 residues. Trimming removed 3 bases from V and 5 bases from J, with 8 bases in between. Here the CDR3 DNA reads TGCAGCGTTGAGGCCCTGGACAATGAGCAGTTCTTC. This codes for CSVEALDNEQFF.

This clone was seen only once. The rearrangement joins TRBV27 to TRBJ2-7, with 8 bases aligning to TRBD1. V shed 8 bases and J 3 bases; nucleotides not matched to a gene: 3. Germline V gene lookup returns CDR1 MNHEY and CDR2 SMNVEV (reference sequence). The CDR3 has 12 amino acids. CDR3 protein: CASSDRGYEQYF. The CDR3 nucleotides are TGTGCCAGCTCTGACAGGGGCTACGAGCAGTACTTC.

The chain employs TRBV27 and TRBJ1-2; D not resolved. The germline V gene encodes CDR1 MNHEY and CDR2 SMNVEV (reference sequence). The V and J ends lost 2 bases and 5 bases respectively, with 12 bases between them. This CDR3 spans 14 amino acids. The CDR3 sequence: CASSLAPGPYGYTF. The CDR3 nucleotides are TGTGCCAGCAGTTTAGCCCCGGGCCCATATGGCTACACCTTC.

The V call is TRBV1, the J call TRBJ2-7. TRBV1 represents a pseudogene. This CDR3 is 12 amino acids long. The CDR3 nucleotides are TGCACCAGCAGCCAAGAGGTGGACGAGCAGTACTTC. Translation gives CTSSQEVDEQYF.

On this clone itself: The sample has other DNA sequences that encode this CDR3 too. This chain uses TRBV2 with TRBJ1-5, with 8 bases aligning to TRBD1. V shed 8 bases, J shed 2 bases, and the junction held 5 bases outside the gene matches. This CDR3 comprises 14 residues. Germline V gene data show CDR1 as SNHLY and CDR2 as FYNNEI. The CDR3 region has the DNA TGTGCCAGCCGTCCGGGACAGGGCAATCAGCCCCAGCATTTT. This codes for CASRPGQGNQPQHF.

This chain uses TRBV6-5 with TRBJ2-2; D assignment may be TRBD1 or TRBD2 (5 bases each). Between the trimmed V and J ends, which lost 2 bases and 3 bases, there was a span of 13 bases. Germline loops: CDR1 MNHEY, CDR2 SVGAGI. The CDR3 spans 16 residues. The CDR3 sequence: CASSYVGDRYTGELFF. For the CDR3, the DNA is TGTGCCAGCAGTTACGTGGGGGATCGATACACCGGGGAGCTGTTTTTT.

This chain links TRBV7-9 with TRBJ1-5; D gene unclear. The V gene lost 5 bases and the J gene lost 3 bases, with 11 bases spanning the gap. CDR1 is SEHNR, CDR2 FQNEAQ, per germline (reference sequence). This CDR3 is built from 14 residues. The CDR3 loop reads CASSTGVDNQPQHF. In DNA form, the CDR3 reads TGTGCCAGCAGCACCGGGGTTGACAATCAGCCCCAGCATTTT.

This clone was picked up a small number of times. This chain joins TRBV6-1 and TRBJ2-1, with no clear D. V lost 0 bases and J 5 bases, leaving 5 bases between the germline ends. The CDR3 sequence is 13 residues long. Germline V gene sequence: CDR1 MNHNS, CDR2 SASEGT. This CDR3 reads CASSEASHNEQFF. DNA of the CDR3: TGTGCCAGCAGTGAAGCGAGCCACAATGAGCAGTTCTTC.

V and J are TRBV9 and TRBJ2-5; 9 positions agree with TRBD2. The V and J ends lost 4 bases and 5 bases, in that order; junction bases with no gene match: 9. CDR3 length: 15 amino acids. CDR1 SGDLS and CDR2 YYNGEE come from the germline V gene. CDR3: CASSKSGGNVETQYF. CDR3 coding DNA: TGTGCCAGCAGCAAAAGCGGGGGGAATGTGGAGACCCAGTACTTC.

V is TRBV29-1 and J is TRBJ1-2; 8 bases are a match to TRBD1. J lost 8 bases, V lost 3 bases, and 2 bases had no gene match. This CDR3 has 11 amino acids. Germline CDR1 SQVTM, CDR2 ANQGSEA. Here the CDR3 DNA reads TGCAGCGTTGAGACAGGGGTGGGCTACACCTTC. Residues: CSVETGVGYTF.

This clone showed up just a few times. The CDR3 DNA follows: TGTGCCAGCAGCACGACCGGATCCATGAACACTGAAGCTTTCTTT. Translation: CASSTTGSMNTEAFF. The rearrangement uses TRBV9 and TRBJ1-1; D ambiguous. CDR1 and CDR2 from the germline V gene are SGDLS and YYNGEE. The germline V and J ends were trimmed by 4 bases and 0 bases, with 13 bases remaining between them. CDR3 length: 15 amino acids.

This clone was seen a handful of times. This sequence joins TRBV6-4 and TRBJ2-1; 14 positions match TRBD2. The CDR3 covers 16 residues. V shed 0 bases and J 6 bases; nucleotides not matched to a gene: 1. Germline CDR1 is MRHNA and CDR2 is SNTAGT. CDR3 protein: CASSDSTSGGANEQFF. For the CDR3, the DNA is TGTGCCAGCAGTGACTCGACTAGCGGGGGGGCCAATGAGCAGTTCTTC.

The chain carries TRBV29-1 and TRBJ1-2; unclear D gene. The ends were cut back, 7 bases at V and 2 bases at J, with 17 bases in the middle. The germline CDR1 and CDR2 sequences are SQVTM and ANQGSEA. This CDR3 is 14 amino acids long. The CDR3 nucleotides are TGCAGCGCTATAACCGGGCCTACCAACTATGGCTACACCTTC. Translating gives CSAITGPTNYGYTF. The full variable domain, its missing parts supplied by reference TRBV29-1 and TRBJ1-2, is SAVISQKPSRDICQRGTSLTIQCQVDSQVTMMFWYRQQPGQSLTLIATANQGSEATYESGFVIDKFPISRPNLTFSTLTVSNMSPEDSSIYLCSAITGPTNYGYTFGSGTRLTVV.